This is a list of T cell receptor beta chains from one sample in a study of beta chain features in type 1 diabetes. Some clones are missing from TCRdb's copy, which holds only in-frame ones; the method was immunoSEQ multiplex PCR. In the table there are 200,000 to 300,000 clones, about 20% of which are singletons. The sequenced sample was naive CD4+ T cells from blood. The receptors shown here come from a woman aged 40 to 50 with type 1 diabetes. Both conserved end residues are trimmed from each CDR3.

ASSQGGGGSNEQF	TRBV4-3
ASSLGQVTDTQY	TRBV7-3
ASSQLGKTTDTQY	TRBV14
AWTGQVNQPQH	TRBV30
ASSSGYLGSSYEQY	TRBV28
ASNPSPGAHEQY	TRBV19
ASSFTGVLNTEAF	TRBV5-4
ASSFPGQGGNTIY	TRBV7-2
ASSRQGTNYGYT	TRBV7-2
SVYDRAREKLF	TRBV29-1
ASGLAGSNEQF	TRBV5-1
ASLQGISYNEQF	TRBV6-6
SVEGGSETQY	TRBV29-1
ASKPSDSSGNTIY	TRBV27
AKRTGFYEQY	TRBV7-9
ASSGSGHEQY	TRBV7-9
ASSLNRGLAEHNEQF	TRBV7-3
ASSSGTSGVDEQF	TRBV7-2
SVATDPNYGYT	TRBV29-1
ASSFGTGVNQPQH	TRBV7-9